This TCR beta chain stems from a study of untreated major depressive disorder. Whole-study findings and limits: Differences in TRBV25-01 and TRBV02-01 usage did not reach significance. TRBV05-01 (Vbeta 5.1) usage was higher in CD4+ T cells of depressed patients than controls.

The CDR3 contains 16 residues. This clone was seen only once. Its specificity is unknown. Each donor gave around 30 ml of EDTA blood. From thawed PBMCs, CD4+ T cells were purified by negative selection. Method: immunoSEQ multiplex PCR; TCRdb's copy keeps in-frame clones and lacks some. The sample has about 27,000 clones, approximately 91% seen once. The specimen was CD4+ T cells from PBMCs. V and J are TRBV21-1 and TRBJ1-5. TRBV21-1 is a pseudogene. This TCR came from a woman in her 30s with major depressive disorder. Here the CDR3 DNA reads TGTGCCAGCACGTCTGGGACCAGACATAGCAATCAGCCCCAGCATTTT. Translated: CASTSGTRHSNQPQHF.